Sequencing of this T cell receptor beta chain was carried out in a study of blood T cells in healthy people across ages. Overall study findings and caveats: A strong correlation was seen between TCR beta diversity and naive T cell percentage.

The authors ran a second PCR of roughly 6 to 12 cycles using a sample-barcoded 5' primer and a J-beta primer mix. TCRdb reprocessed the 5' RACE reads via MiXCR and lists one record per CDR3 protein. The sample lists around 800,000 distinct CDR3 sequences, roughly 25% occurring once. This CDR3 has 11 amino acids. Per germline, CDR1 SGHAT and CDR2 FQNNGV. This clonotype was picked up a small number of times. Its antigen remains unknown. These data are also associated with another study on T cells of mothers and their children. That report notes: Researchers put all of the extracted RNA into cDNA synthesis, using roughly 1.5 ug per 15 ul. Mothers and children who were related shared slightly more overlap than unrelated pairs, but not significantly more.

This TCR came from a boy younger than 18 in good health. This sequence joins TRBV11-2 and TRBJ2-1, with D uncertain. The J call is doubtful: the DNA matches TRBJ2-5 better. Sequenced sample: blood. The CDR3 spells CASRARETQYF. In DNA form, the CDR3 reads TGTGCCAGCAGAGCCCGGGAGACCCAGTACTTC.